These 11 T cell receptor beta chains were all obtained from the same sample, sequenced in a study of cytomegalovirus exposure and HLA in healthy donors. In the PCR, 60 Vbeta and 13 Jbeta primers were used. Assay used: immunoSEQ multiplex PCR; TCRdb lists only in-frame clones, some missing. This sample has 150,000 to 200,000 clones, with approximately 81% found just once. Sequencing was carried out using PBMCs. The source is a boy under 10 years old in good health and CMV-seronegative.

CDR3 DNA: TGTGCCAGCAATCCAAGGGGGCTCAAGTCCTACGAGCAGTACTTC. This encodes CASNPRGLKSYEQYF. This chain uses TRBV28 with TRBJ2-7, with 7 bases identical to TRBD1. The germline V gene has CDR1 MDHEN and CDR2 SYDVKM. The CDR3 is 15 amino acids. V gave up 7 bases and J gave up 1 base; unmatched junction bases: 10.

The chain combines TRBV10-1 with TRBJ2-3; 12 bases match TRBD2. The ends lost 6 bases at V and 3 bases at J; junction bases unmatched: 22. Germline V gives CDR1 WNHNN, CDR2 SYGVQD (reference sequence). The CDR3 contains 21 residues. As DNA, the CDR3 is TGCGCCAGCAGCGCGGGATTGTCTAGCGGGAGGGCCTCTGCGGGGACAGATACGCAGTATTTT. It yields the protein CASSAGLSSGRASAGTDTQYF.

This clone was counted a few times. The gene calls are TRBV6-5 and TRBJ2-7; TRBD1 is a possible D gene (8 bases). V was cut by 5 bases and J by 6 bases, with 14 bases left in between. CDR3 size: 13 residues. CDR1 and CDR2 (germline): MNHEY, SVGAGI. The CDR3 region has the DNA TGTGCCAGCAGTCTGACAGGGGAGGGCGAGCAGTACTTC. Protein product: CASSLTGEGEQYF.

The gene calls are TRBV7-2 and TRBJ2-1, with 12 bases aligning to TRBD1. Germline V CDR1 and CDR2: SGHTA, FQGNSA. The CDR3 runs 14 residues. J gave up 9 bases and V 5 bases, and 5 bases lay outside the gene matches. The CDR3 nucleotides are TGTGCCAGCAGCCGGGACAGGGGGCGCAGTGAGCAGTTCTTC. As protein: CASSRDRGRSEQFF.

The chain has TRBV5-1 and TRBJ2-3; no definite D call. Trimming took 4 bases from V and 4 from J, leaving 10 bases between them. Germline-derived CDR1 and CDR2 are SGHRS and YFSETQ. This CDR3 has 13 amino acids. The chain's CDR3 is CASSVVRADTQYF. In nucleotides, the CDR3 is TGCGCCAGCAGCGTCGTGAGAGCAGATACGCAGTATTTT.

V and J are TRBV7-3 and TRBJ2-1; no clear D gene. Germline assignment: CDR1 SGHTA and CDR2 FQGTGA. The CDR3 is 14 residues long. The V and J ends lost 5 bases and 6 bases respectively, with 14 bases between them. CDR3 region: CASSTPGSGNEQFF. As DNA, the CDR3 is TGTGCCAGCAGCACCCCCGGGTCGGGCAATGAGCAGTTCTTC. Supplemented by reference TRBV7-3 and TRBJ2-1, the full variable domain reads GAGVSQTPSNKVTEKGKYVELRCDPISGHTALYWYRQSLGQGPEFLIYFQGTGAADDSGLPNDRFFAVRPEGSVSTLKIQRTERGDSAVYLCASSTPGSGNEQFFGPGTRLTVL.

DNA of the CDR3: TGTGCCAGCAGCCCGCGGGCCGTGGATGAGCAGTTCTTC. Translated, it gives CASSPRAVDEQFF. V is TRBV7-3 and J is TRBJ2-1; D is perhaps TRBD2 (5 bases). The CDR3 extends over 13 amino acids. From germline, CDR1 is SGHTA and CDR2 FQGTGA. V gave up 5 bases and J gave up 8 bases, with 13 bases separating them.

The chain links TRBV7-9 to TRBJ2-7, with 8 bases identical to TRBD2. V dropped 2 bases and J dropped 4; count of bases not matched to a gene: 1. The CDR3 has 13 amino acids. The germline gives CDR1 SEHNR, CDR2 FQNEAQ (reference sequence). In nucleotides, the CDR3 is TGTGCCAGCAGCTTATCTAGCGGGTACGAGCAGTACTTC. Translating it yields CASSLSSGYEQYF.

The chain is built from TRBV19 and TRBJ1-2; 8 positions match TRBD1. V lost 5 bases to trimming and J lost 0 bases; unmatched junction nucleotides: 2. The V gene's germline CDR1 is LNHDA and CDR2 SQIVND (reference sequence). The CDR3 runs to 14 residues. CDR3 DNA: TGTGCCAGTAGTGTACAGGGGGCTAACTATGGCTACACCTTC. This translates into CASSVQGANYGYTF.

As DNA, the CDR3 is TGTGCCAGCAGCCAACTCAGGGGGCTCGAGCAGTACTTC. This translates into CASSQLRGLEQYF. The chain employs TRBV14 and TRBJ2-7; 8 positions agree with TRBD1. This CDR3 has 13 amino acids. The junction had 3 bases not matched to a gene; V was cut back by 2 bases and J by 6 bases. The germline CDR1 and CDR2 sequences are SGHDN and FVKESK.

CDR3 coding DNA: TGCGCCAGCAGCTTGGGAGTGCTAGCGGGTGTTAGCTCCTACGAGCAGTACTTC. Protein sequence: CASSLGVLAGVSSYEQYF. The chain has TRBV5-1 and TRBJ2-7, with 8 bases fitting TRBD2. With 0 bases clipped from V and 0 bases from J, the junction kept 11 bases outside the gene matches. The V gene's germline CDR1 is SGHRS and CDR2 YFSETQ. The CDR3 is 18 residues long.